These T cell receptor beta chains were read from a single sample in a study of sequential checkpoint blockade in melanoma. Sequencing was performed with immunoSEQ multiplex PCR; in TCRdb, only in-frame clones are kept and a portion is missing. Of 35,000 to 40,000 clones detected, roughly 32% appear once; the ten largest clones hold 1.5% to 2%. The sequences come from tumor tissue (inferred from file names), collected from a patient given nivolumab and ipilimumab in sequence. The source of these receptors is a human donor with melanoma. The CDR3 runs from the conserved cysteine through the conserved F or W. Each record gives: D gene, clone size, CDR3 length, J gene, V gene, CDR3 DNA, CDR3 protein. The D gene is left open where the match is weak. Clone size is stated in some rows and not others, as once, few, many or a class when expanded.

.	many	17	TRBJ1-1	TRBV11-3	TGTGCCAGCAGCTTAGGTGGAGGGGCTCGGGCGAACACTGAAGCTTTCTTT	CASSLGGGARANTEAFF
.	few	14	TRBJ2-1	TRBV11-3	TGTGCCAGCAGCTTGGACTTACCCTACAATGAGCAGTTCTTC	CASSLDLPYNEQFF
.	.	14	TRBJ1-2	TRBV11-3	TGTGCCAGCAGTACACAGGTTCCGGGCTATGGCTACACCTTC	CASSTQVPGYGYTF
.	.	16	TRBJ2-4	TRBV5-1	TGCGCCAGCAGCTTGGGACAGTCCGTAGCCAAAAACATTCAGTACTTC	CASSLGQSVAKNIQYF
.	few	15	TRBJ2-3	TRBV7-5	TGTGCCAGCAGCTTCCGCTTAGGCTTCACAGATACGCAGTATTTT	CASSFRLGFTDTQYF
TRBD1	.	17	TRBJ2-7	TRBV11-3	TGTGCCAGCAGCTTAGGATTCTCGGGACAGGGGACCTACGAGCAGTACTTC	CASSLGFSGQGTYEQYF
.	.	19	TRBJ2-6	TRBV23-1	TGCGCCAGCAGTCAATCGGGAGGGCAGGGGGCGGCTGGGGCCAACGTCCTGACTTTC	CASSQSGGQGAAGANVLTF
TRBD2	few	14	TRBJ2-1	TRBV11-3	TGTGCCAGCAGCCCTTGGAGCGGGAGGGATGAGCAGTTCTTC	CASSPWSGRDEQFF
TRBD1	.	13	TRBJ1-2	TRBV29-1	TGCAGCGTTGATGCACAGGGGGCCTATGGCTACACCTTC	CSVDAQGAYGYTF
.	.	15	TRBJ1-4	TRBV18	TGTGCCAGCTCACTAACGCGGGGTCCTAATGAAAAACTGTTTTTT	CASSLTRGPNEKLFF
TRBD1	.	15	TRBJ1-2	TRBV6-8	TGTGCCAGCAGTGACTCGTCCAGGGGGCATCATGGCTACACCTTC	CASSDSSRGHHGYTF
.	.	13	TRBJ1-3	TRBV6-8	TGTGCCAGCTCCCTCCTCGGGGAAAACACCATATATTTT	CASSLLGENTIYF
TRBD1	.	14	TRBJ2-5	TRBV5-1	TGCGCCAGCAGCTCGGGACAGATCCAAGAGACCCAGTACTTC	CASSSGQIQETQYF
TRBD1	.	15	TRBJ2-7	TRBV11-3	TGTGCCAGCAGCTTAGGACAGGGGGGAACCTACGAGCAGTACTTC	CASSLGQGGTYEQYF
TRBD1	.	18	TRBJ1-5	TRBV27	TGTGCCAGCAGTCCGGGACAGGGGGCAGGAGGAGGCAATCAGCCCCAGCATTTT	CASSPGQGAGGGNQPQHF
.	few	14	TRBJ1-1	TRBV11-3	TGTGCCAGCAGCTTATTGGAGGGCTGGACTGAAGCTTTCTTT	CASSLLEGWTEAFF
TRBD1	.	20	TRBJ1-2	TRBV5-1	TGCGCCAGCAGCCCCACCTATACAGGGGACGGTGAGACAAGGGGCTATGGCTACACCTTC	CASSPTYTGDGETRGYGYTF
.	.	15	TRBJ2-7	TRBV19	TGTGCCAGTAGTTCCTCGGGACTCCGCTCCTACGAGCAGTACTTC	CASSSSGLRSYEQYF
.	.	12	TRBJ1-3	TRBV10-2	TGCGCCAGCAGTCCCTTGGTAAACACCATATATTTT	CASSPLVNTIYF
.	.	13	TRBJ2-2	TRBV4-1	TGCGCCAGCAGCCAAGATTTTCCCGGGGAGCTGTTTTTT	CASSQDFPGELFF
.	few	12	TRBJ2-3	TRBV6-8	TGTGCCAGCCGGGGGAGCGCAGATACGCAGTATTTT	CASRGSADTQYF
TRBD1	many	14	TRBJ1-2	TRBV11-3	TGTGCCAGCAGCTCCGGGACAGGGATGGAGGGCTACACCTTC	CASSSGTGMEGYTF
TRBD1	.	15	TRBJ1-2	TRBV5-1	TGCGCCAGCAGCTTGATCTCAGGGGGAAACTATGGCTACACCTTC	CASSLISGGNYGYTF
.	many	16	TRBJ2-6	TRBV12-2	TGTGCCACCTCAGGAGGGACCGACTCTGGGGCCAACGTCCTGACTTTC	CATSGGTDSGANVLTF
.	.	18	TRBJ2-3	TRBV11-3	TGTGCCAGCAGCGCGCCCCCTGGCGGACTCACAAGGGCAGATACGCAGTATTTT	CASSAPPGGLTRADTQYF
.	.	14	TRBJ1-2	TRBV6-8	TGTGCCATCAGTGCCTCGACAGGAGACTATGGCTACACCTTC	CAISASTGDYGYTF
.	few	15	TRBJ2-1	TRBV7-5	TGTGCCAGCAGCTTAACGGCGGGGGGGCTCAATGAGCAGTTCTTC	CASSLTAGGLNEQFF
TRBD2	few	15	TRBJ2-7	TRBV4-1	TGCGCCAGCAGCCCGTATAGCGGGAGCGCCTACGAGCAGTACTTC	CASSPYSGSAYEQYF
TRBD1	.	16	TRBJ1-5	TRBV19	TGTGCCAGTGGACACAGGGGGCTGAAGGGCAATCAGCCCCAGCATTTT	CASGHRGLKGNQPQHF
.	few	15	TRBJ1-3	TRBV9	TGTGCCAGCAGCGCTCAGGAGTTATCTGGAAACACCATATATTTT	CASSAQELSGNTIYF
TRBD2	.	15	TRBJ2-7	TRBV9	TGTGCCAGCAGCGTAGACCTCGCTAGCGGGAGGACGCAGTACTTC	CASSVDLASGRTQYF
.	few	16	TRBJ1-5	TRBV6-8	TGTGCCAGCACCGAACCGGGAGTAAATAATGATCAGCCCCAGCATTTT	CASTEPGVNNDQPQHF
TRBD1	few	14	TRBJ2-1	TRBV29-1	TGCAGTTATTCCGGGACAGGGATCGGCAATGAGCAGTTCTTC	CSYSGTGIGNEQFF
TRBD1	.	19	TRBJ2-1	TRBV9	TGTGCCAGCAGTTTTCCGGGACAGGGTTCGTTTTCCTCCTACAATGAGCAGTTCTTC	CASSFPGQGSFSSYNEQFF
.	.	14	TRBJ2-3	TRBV19	TGTGCCAGTAGTATAGTTGGAGCTGAGGATACGCAGTATTTT	CASSIVGAEDTQYF
.	.	17	TRBJ2-2	TRBV6-8	TGTGCCAGCAGTTACCGGGCGAAAGGGCCTAACACCGGGGAGCTGTTTTTT	CASSYRAKGPNTGELFF
TRBD2	.	14	TRBJ2-2	TRBV6-8	TGTGCCAGCAGTCTCGGGGGGGGCACCGGGGAGCTGTTTTTT	CASSLGGGTGELFF
.	.	15	TRBJ1-2	TRBV29-1	TGCAGCGTTGGACAGGTGGCCCTAATGGGCTATGGCTACACCTTC	CSVGQVALMGYGYTF
.	.	12	TRBJ1-1	TRBV30	TGTGCCTGGAGTGTCCAGAGCACTGAAGCTTTCTTT	CAWSVQSTEAFF
.	.	14	TRBJ1-6	TRBV28	TGTGCCAGCAGTTTAATTGGGGGTAATTCACCCCTCCACTTT	CASSLIGGNSPLHF
TRBD1	.	15	TRBJ1-6	TRBV19	TGTGCCAGTAGTATCGGATCAGGGGGACAATCACCCCTCCACTTT	CASSIGSGGQSPLHF
.	.	14	TRBJ1-2	TRBV6-8	TGTGCCATCAGTCCCCAGGTAGCTAACTATGGCTACACCTTC	CAISPQVANYGYTF
TRBD1	once	16	TRBJ2-3	TRBV15	TGTGCCACCAGCAGAGCGGACAGGGCGTTCACAGATACGCAGTATTTT	CATSRADRAFTDTQYF
.	.	15	TRBJ2-3	TRBV1	TGCGCCAGCAGCCAAGGACTAGCGGGGGTTGATACGCAGTATTTT	CASSQGLAGVDTQYF
.	.	17	TRBJ1-2	TRBV16	TGTGCCAGCAGCCTGTCCGCTCGGGGGGCTGGAGACTATGGCTACACCTTC	CASSLSARGAGDYGYTF
.	few	13	TRBJ2-5	TRBV7-1	TGTGCCAGCAGCTTAACCAGGGAAGAGACCCAGTACTTC	CASSLTREETQYF
TRBD1	few	15	TRBJ2-7	TRBV11-3	TGTGCCAGCAGCTCGACAGGGGGGGCCGGGAACGAGCAGTACTTC	CASSSTGGAGNEQYF
.	.	15	TRBJ2-2	TRBV5-1	TGCGCCAGCAGCTCTATGCAGGGGGGCACCGGGGAGCTGTTTTTT	CASSSMQGGTGELFF